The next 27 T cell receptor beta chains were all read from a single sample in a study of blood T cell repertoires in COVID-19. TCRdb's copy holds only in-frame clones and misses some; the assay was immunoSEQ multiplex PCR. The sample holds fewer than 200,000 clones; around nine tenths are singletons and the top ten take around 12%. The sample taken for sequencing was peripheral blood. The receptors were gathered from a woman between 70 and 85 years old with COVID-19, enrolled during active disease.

CDR3 sequence reads: CAWEGGQGVYGANVLTF. For the CDR3, the DNA is TGTGCCTGGGAGGGAGGACAAGGAGTGTACGGGGCCAACGTCCTGACTTTC. The gene calls are TRBV30 and TRBJ2-6, with TRBD2 as a possible D gene (6 bases). V was cut by 5 bases and J by 4 bases, with 21 bases left in between. The germline V gene has CDR1 GTSNPN and CDR2 SVGIG (reference sequence). This CDR3 contains 17 residues.

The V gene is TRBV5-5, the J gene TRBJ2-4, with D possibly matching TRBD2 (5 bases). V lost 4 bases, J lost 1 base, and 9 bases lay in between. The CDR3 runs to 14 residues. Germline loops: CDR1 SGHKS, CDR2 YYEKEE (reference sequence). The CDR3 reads CASSGSSAKNIQYF. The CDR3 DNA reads TGTGCCAGCAGCGGATCTAGCGCCAAAAACATTCAGTACTTC.

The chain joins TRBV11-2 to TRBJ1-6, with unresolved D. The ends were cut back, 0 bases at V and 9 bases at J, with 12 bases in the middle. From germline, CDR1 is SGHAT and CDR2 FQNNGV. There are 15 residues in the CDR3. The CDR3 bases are TGTGCCAGCAGCTTAGATTTGAATACGGGTTCACCCCTCCACTTT. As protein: CASSLDLNTGSPLHF.

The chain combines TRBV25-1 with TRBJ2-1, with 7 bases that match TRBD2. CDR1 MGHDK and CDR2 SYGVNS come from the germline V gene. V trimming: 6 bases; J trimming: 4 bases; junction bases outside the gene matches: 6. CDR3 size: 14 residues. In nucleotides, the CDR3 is TGTGCCAGCAGCCCCTTCGGGGGGTACAATGAGCAGTTCTTC. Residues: CASSPFGGYNEQFF.

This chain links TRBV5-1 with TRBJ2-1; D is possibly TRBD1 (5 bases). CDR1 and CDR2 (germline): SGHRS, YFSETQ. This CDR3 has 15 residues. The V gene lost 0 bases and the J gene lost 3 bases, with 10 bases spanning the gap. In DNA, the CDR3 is TGCGCCAGCAGCTTGGTACAGGAAGACTACAATGAGCAGTTCTTC. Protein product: CASSLVQEDYNEQFF.

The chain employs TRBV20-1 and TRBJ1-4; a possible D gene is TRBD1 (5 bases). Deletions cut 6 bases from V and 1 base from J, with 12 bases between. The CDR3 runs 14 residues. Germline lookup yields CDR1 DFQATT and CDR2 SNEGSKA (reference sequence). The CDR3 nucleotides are TGCAGTGCCAGTTCAGACAGAACTAATGAAAAACTGTTTTTT. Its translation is CSASSDRTNEKLFF.

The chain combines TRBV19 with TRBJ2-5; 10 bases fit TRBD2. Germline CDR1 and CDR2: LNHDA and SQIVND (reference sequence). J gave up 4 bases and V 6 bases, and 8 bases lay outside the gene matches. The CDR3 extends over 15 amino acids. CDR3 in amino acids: CASRPGLAGVETQYF. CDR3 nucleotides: TGTGCCAGTAGGCCCGGGCTAGCGGGAGTAGAGACCCAGTACTTC.

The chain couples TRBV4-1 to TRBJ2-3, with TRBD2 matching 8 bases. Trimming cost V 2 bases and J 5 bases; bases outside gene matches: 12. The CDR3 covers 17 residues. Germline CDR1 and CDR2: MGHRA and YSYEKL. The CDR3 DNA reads TGCGCCAGCAGCCAAAAAGGGGCGGGAGGCCCGGAAGATACGCAGTATTTT. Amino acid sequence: CASSQKGAGGPEDTQYF.

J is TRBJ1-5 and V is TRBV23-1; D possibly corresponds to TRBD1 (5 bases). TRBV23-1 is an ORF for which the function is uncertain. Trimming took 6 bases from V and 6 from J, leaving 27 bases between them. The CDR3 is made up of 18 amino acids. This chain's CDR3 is CASSPLAGRDAFAQPQHF. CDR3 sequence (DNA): TGCGCCAGCAGCCCGCTAGCGGGCAGGGACGCTTTCGCTCAGCCCCAGCATTTT.

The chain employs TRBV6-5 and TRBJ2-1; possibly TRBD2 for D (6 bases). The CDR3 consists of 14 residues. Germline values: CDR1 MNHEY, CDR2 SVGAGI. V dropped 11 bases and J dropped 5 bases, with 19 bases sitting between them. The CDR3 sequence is CAGTPGLGDNEQFF. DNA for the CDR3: TGTGCCGGTACTCCGGGACTGGGGGACAATGAGCAGTTCTTC.

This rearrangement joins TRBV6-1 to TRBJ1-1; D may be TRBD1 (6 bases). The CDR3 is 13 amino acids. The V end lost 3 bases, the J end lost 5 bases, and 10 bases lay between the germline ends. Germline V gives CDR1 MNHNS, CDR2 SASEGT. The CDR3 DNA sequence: TGTGCCAGCAGTGATGGGGGCTGGACTGAAGCTTTCTTT. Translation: CASSDGGWTEAFF.

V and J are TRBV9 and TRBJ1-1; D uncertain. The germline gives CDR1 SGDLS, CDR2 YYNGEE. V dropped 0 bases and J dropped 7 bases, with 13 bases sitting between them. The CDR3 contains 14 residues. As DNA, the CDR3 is TGTGCCAGCAGCGTAGGGGCAGAACGGGATGAAGCTTTCTTT. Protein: CASSVGAERDEAFF.

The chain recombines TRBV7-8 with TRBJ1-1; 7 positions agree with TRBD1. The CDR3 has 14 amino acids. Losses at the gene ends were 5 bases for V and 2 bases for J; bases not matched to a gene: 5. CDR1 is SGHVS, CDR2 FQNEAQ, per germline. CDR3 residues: CASSPQGLNTEAFF. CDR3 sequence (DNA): TGTGCCAGCAGCCCACAGGGGCTCAACACTGAAGCTTTCTTT.

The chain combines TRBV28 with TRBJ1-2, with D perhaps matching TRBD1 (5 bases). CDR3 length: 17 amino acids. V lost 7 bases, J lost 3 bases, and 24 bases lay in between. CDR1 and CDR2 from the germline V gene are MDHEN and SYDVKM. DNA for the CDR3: TGTGCCAGCACCTCCGGGGGGACCCTCGGGTCGTACTATGGCTACACCTTC. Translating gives CASTSGGTLGSYYGYTF.

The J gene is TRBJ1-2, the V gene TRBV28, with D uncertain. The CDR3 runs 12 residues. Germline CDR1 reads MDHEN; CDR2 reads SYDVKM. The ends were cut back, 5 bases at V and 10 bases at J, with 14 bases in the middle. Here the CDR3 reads CASSPGLGDYTF. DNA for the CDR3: TGTGCCAGCAGTCCGGGCCTCGGGGACTACACCTTC.

The CDR3: CASSMKRRGEKLFF. In DNA, the CDR3 is TGCGCCAGCAGCATGAAACGGCGGGGGGAAAAACTGTTTTTT. The chain uses TRBV4-3 and TRBJ1-4; the D gene is possibly TRBD1 (5 bases). V lost 5 bases and J 8 bases, leaving 15 bases between the germline ends. The CDR3 consists of 14 residues. Germline CDR1 and CDR2: LGHNA and YSLEER.

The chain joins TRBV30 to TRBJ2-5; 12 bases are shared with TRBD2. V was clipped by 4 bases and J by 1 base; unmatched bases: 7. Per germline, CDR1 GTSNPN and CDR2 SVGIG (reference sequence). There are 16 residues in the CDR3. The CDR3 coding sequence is TGTGCCTGGAACCGGGGACTAGCGGGCGGCCAAGAGACCCAGTACTTC. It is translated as CAWNRGLAGGQETQYF.

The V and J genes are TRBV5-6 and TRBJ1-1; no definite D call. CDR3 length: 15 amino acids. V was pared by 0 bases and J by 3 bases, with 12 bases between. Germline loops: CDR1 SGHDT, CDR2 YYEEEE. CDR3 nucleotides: TGTGCCAGCAGCTTGGGGCCCGGGAAGGACACTGAAGCTTTCTTT. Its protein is CASSLGPGKDTEAFF.

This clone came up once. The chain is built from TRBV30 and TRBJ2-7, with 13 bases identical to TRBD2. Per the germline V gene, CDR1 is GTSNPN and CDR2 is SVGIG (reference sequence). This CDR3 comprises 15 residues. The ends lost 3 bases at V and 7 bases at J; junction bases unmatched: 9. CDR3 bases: TGTGCCTGGAGAGGACTAGCGGGAGAAAGGTGGGAGCAGTACTTC. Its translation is CAWRGLAGERWEQYF.

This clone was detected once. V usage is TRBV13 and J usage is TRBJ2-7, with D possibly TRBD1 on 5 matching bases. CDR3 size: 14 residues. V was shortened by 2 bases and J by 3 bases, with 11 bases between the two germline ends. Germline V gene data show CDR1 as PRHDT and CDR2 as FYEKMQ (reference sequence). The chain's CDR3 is CASSLRGRDYEQYF. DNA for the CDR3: TGTGCCAGCAGCTTAAGGGGCAGGGACTACGAGCAGTACTTC.

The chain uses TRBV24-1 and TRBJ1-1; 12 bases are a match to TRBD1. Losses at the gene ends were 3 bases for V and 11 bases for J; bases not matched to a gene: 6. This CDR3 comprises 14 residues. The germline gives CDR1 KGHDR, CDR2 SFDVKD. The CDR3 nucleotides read TGTGCCACCAGTGATGGGACAGGGGGCTTTCCGGCTTTCTTT. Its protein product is CATSDGTGGFPAFF.

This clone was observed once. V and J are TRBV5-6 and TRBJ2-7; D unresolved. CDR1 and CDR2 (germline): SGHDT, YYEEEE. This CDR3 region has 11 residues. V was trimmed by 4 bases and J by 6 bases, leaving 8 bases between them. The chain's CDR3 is CASSLQFEQYF. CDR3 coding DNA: TGTGCCAGCAGCCTCCAGTTCGAGCAGTACTTC.

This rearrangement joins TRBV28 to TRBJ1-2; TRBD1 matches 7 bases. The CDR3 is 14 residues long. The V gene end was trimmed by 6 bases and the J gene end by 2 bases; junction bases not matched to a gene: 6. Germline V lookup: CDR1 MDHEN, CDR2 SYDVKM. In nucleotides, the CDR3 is TGTGCCAGCAGACGAGGGGGCGCGAACTATGGCTACACCTTC. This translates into CASRRGGANYGYTF.

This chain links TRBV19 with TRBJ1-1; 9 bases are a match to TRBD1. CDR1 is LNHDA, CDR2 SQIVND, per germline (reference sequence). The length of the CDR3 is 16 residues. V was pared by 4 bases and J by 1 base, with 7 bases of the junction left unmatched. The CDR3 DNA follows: TGTGCCAGTAGTAAAAATCCGGGACAGGGGAACACTGAAGCTTTCTTT. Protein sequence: CASSKNPGQGNTEAFF.

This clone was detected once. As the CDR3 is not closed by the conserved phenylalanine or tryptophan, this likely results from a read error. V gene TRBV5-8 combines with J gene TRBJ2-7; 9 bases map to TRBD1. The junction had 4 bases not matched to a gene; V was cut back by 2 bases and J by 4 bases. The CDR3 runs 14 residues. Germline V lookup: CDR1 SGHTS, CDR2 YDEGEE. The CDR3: CASSFRDRVYEQYL. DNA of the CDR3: TGTGCCAGCAGCTTCCGGGACAGGGTGTACGAGCAGTACCTC.

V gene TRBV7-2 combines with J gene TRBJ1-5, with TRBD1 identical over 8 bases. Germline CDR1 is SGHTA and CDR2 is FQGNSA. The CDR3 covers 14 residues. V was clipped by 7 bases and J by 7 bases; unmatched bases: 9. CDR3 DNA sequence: TGTGCCAGCAAGGGGACAGGAATAATGCAGCCCCAGCATTTT. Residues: CASKGTGIMQPQHF.

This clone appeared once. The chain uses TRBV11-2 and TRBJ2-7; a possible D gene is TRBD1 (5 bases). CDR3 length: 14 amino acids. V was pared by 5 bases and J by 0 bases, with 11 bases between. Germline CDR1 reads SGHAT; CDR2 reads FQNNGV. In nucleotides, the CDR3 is TGTGCCAGCAGCGAAAGACAGAGCTCCTACGAGCAGTACTTC. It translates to CASSERQSSYEQYF.